What follows describes a single TCR beta chain. Its cognate antigen has yet to be identified. No base-level quality is on record; no much larger clone is a single base apart. TCRbeta CDR3 regions were amplified from genomic DNA by means of the immunoSEQ Assay, a bias-controlled multiplex PCR. Per the authors' processing: The number of nucleated cells in each sample was estimated by amplification of reference gene primers within the assay. To quantify the absolute abundance of each unique TCRbeta CDR3 rearrangement, sequence reads were collapsed and filtered. For each sample, productive Simpson clonality was calculated by taking the square root of Simpson's diversity index across productive rearrangements. The table comes from immuneACCESS by way of TCRdb, which keeps in-frame sequences with V and J called. Part of the clones is missing from these tables; in studies checked, under half for an unresolved V gene and the rest for unknown reasons. V, J and clone size reflect that table, while D and trimming were determined from the DNA. Here the sample has around 95,000 clones; about 91% occur a single time. The ten biggest clones cover under 5.5% of the sample.

The data derive from a study of blood T cell repertoires in COVID-19 (dated by TCRdb to 2020 to 2021). A note on the overall study: The collaborator samples originated in the United States, Italy and Spain and spanned the acute and convalescent phases of COVID-19. The material from the prospective study consisted of cDNA or gDNA derived from T cells, B-cell-depleted T cells, or PBMCs. Deeply sampled blood TCRbeta repertoires from subjects exposed to, actively infected with, or recovered from COVID-19 were included in the dataset. The repertoires were made available in a free public database intended to serve as a resource for research on the immune response to SARS-CoV-2. The samples were drawn from the first 160 participants of the ongoing ImmuneRACE study and from over 950 subjects provided by 6 global collaborators. Nearly every sample came with metadata listing a de-identified subject ID, COVID-19 status, age in years and sex. HLA class I and class II types, where available, came from metadata supplied by the sample provider rather than from assay-based typing. Study-wide findings and limitations: The amount of clinical and demographic metadata varied by source and participant and was provided uncurated.

As encoded in the germline V gene, CDR1 is MDHEN while CDR2 is SYDVKM. V is cut back by 0 bases and J by 3 bases, with 10 bases in the junction unmatched. There are 17 amino acids in the CDR3, from cysteine to phenylalanine inclusive. The retained sequence is limited to the CDR3, 51 bases, with the frame set at the first base. The collaborating institutions used their own protocols to collect whole blood in K2EDTA tubes. Collaborator samples were shipped for TCRbeta analysis as frozen whole blood, isolated PBMCs, or DNA extracted from either sample type. The sequence links TRBV28 to TRBJ2-5, and 7 bases in between align with TRBD2. The sample consisted of peripheral blood. This receptor was obtained from a human donor in a cohort sampled during active COVID-19. The nucleotide sequence is TGTGCCAGCAGTTTATGGGGACGCCGGGGAGGGAAAGAGACCCAGTACTTC. This translates into CASSLWGRRGGKETQYF.